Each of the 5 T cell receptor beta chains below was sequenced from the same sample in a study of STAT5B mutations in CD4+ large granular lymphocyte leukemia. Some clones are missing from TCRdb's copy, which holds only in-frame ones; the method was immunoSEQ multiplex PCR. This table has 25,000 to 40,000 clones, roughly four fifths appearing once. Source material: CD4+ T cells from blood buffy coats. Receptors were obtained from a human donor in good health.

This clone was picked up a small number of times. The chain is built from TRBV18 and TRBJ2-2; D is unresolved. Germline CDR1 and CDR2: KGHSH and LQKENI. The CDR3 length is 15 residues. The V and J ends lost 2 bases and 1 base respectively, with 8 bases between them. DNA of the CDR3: TGTGCCAGCTCACCAAGGGCGGTGAACACCGGGGAGCTGTTTTTT. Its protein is CASSPRAVNTGELFF.

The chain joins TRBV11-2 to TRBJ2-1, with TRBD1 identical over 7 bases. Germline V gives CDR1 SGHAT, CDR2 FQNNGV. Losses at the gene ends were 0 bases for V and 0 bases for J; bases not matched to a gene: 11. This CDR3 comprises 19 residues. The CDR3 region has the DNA TGTGCCAGCAGCTTAGACTCTACCTCGGACAGGAGCTCCTACAATGAGCAGTTCTTC. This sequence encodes CASSLDSTSDRSSYNEQFF.

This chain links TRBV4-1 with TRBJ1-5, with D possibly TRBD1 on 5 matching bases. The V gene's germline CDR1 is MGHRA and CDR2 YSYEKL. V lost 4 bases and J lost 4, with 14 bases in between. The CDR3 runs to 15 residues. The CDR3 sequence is CASSPPGTVNQPQHF. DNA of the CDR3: TGCGCCAGCAGCCCTCCCGGGACTGTGAATCAGCCCCAGCATTTT.

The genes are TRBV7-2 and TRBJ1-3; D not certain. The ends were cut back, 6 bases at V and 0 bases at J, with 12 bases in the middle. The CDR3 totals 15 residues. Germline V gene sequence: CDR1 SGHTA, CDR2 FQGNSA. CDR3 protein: CASSRPGPSGNTIYF. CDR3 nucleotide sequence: TGTGCCAGCAGTCGTCCCGGGCCCTCTGGAAACACCATATATTTT.

CDR3: CASSPPGGRKETQYF. CDR3 nucleotide sequence: TGTGCCAGCAGTCCACCAGGGGGGCGCAAGGAGACCCAGTACTTC. This sequence joins TRBV28 and TRBJ2-5; D possibly corresponds to TRBD1 (7 bases). V dropped 5 bases and J dropped 5 bases, with 18 bases sitting between them. CDR1 and CDR2 from the germline V gene are MDHEN and SYDVKM. This CDR3 has 15 amino acids.